This TCR beta chain was identified during a study of blood T cell repertoires in COVID-19. About the research overall: COVID-19 samples from acute and convalescent phases originated in the United States, Italy and Spain.

Participants, about 18 to 95 years old, spanned 24 US areas. Recovered status applied to Cohort 3 donors who had two consecutive negative PCRs. It also applied to those with clearance or with symptom resolution. Sequenced by immunoSEQ multiplex PCR; TCRdb stores in-frame clones only, minus some. The sample contains around 170,000 clones, 88% of which appear only once. CDR3 length: 16 amino acids. Trimming shortened V by 2 bases and J by 6 bases, and 18 bases separated the two germline ends. Germline CDR1 is SGHTA and CDR2 is FQGTGA. This receptor was identified in a woman between 18 and 29 years old who had recovered from COVID-19. The chain has TRBV7-3 and TRBJ2-3, with a possible D match to TRBD2 (6 bases). The sample was PBMCs or T cells enriched from blood (not recorded which). CDR3: CASSLGRGGVFDTQYF. In DNA form, the CDR3 reads TGTGCCAGCAGCTTAGGAAGGGGAGGTGTATTTGATACGCAGTATTTT.